Following are 22 T cell receptor beta chains from one sample sequenced in a study of blood T cell repertoires in COVID-19. Clones were read by immunoSEQ multiplex PCR, and TCRdb kept only the in-frame ones, dropping some. Seen here are fewer than 350,000 clones, approximately 89% observed once, and the top ten hold over 3.5%. The specimen was peripheral blood. These receptors originate from a woman aged 55-70 years with COVID-19, enrolled during active disease.

The rearrangement joins TRBV6-5 to TRBJ1-5; no reliable D call. Germline V gives CDR1 MNHEY, CDR2 SVGAGI. The CDR3 loop spans 15 amino acids. Trimming stripped 7 bases from V and 1 base from J, with 14 bases between. The CDR3 loop is CASTPALESNQPQHF. CDR3 DNA: TGTGCCAGCACCCCCGCTTTGGAGAGCAATCAGCCCCAGCATTTT.

The chain carries TRBV3-1 (or the pseudogene TRBV3-2) and TRBJ1-3, with D hard to call. The CDR3 is 15 residues long. Germline CDR1 is LGHDT and CDR2 is YNNKEL (reference sequence). V dropped 3 bases and J dropped 8 bases, with 17 bases sitting between them. In DNA, the CDR3 is TGTGCCAGCAGCCATACCTCCCGGGGTAGGGACACCATATATTTT. This codes for CASSHTSRGRDTIYF.

The chain employs TRBV7-9 and TRBJ2-7; D not resolved. This CDR3 spans 13 amino acids. Germline lookup yields CDR1 SEHNR and CDR2 FQNEAQ (reference sequence). V was clipped by 3 bases and J by 6 bases, with 12 bases between them. The CDR3 loop reads CASSFDTLAEQYF. The CDR3 DNA is TGTGCCAGCAGCTTCGACACCCTCGCCGAGCAGTACTTC.

V is TRBV5-5 and J is TRBJ1-1; D is unclear. The germline CDR1 and CDR2 sequences are SGHKS and YYEKEE (reference sequence). The CDR3 spans 13 residues. Trimming pared 4 bases from V and 7 bases from J, leaving 14 bases between. The CDR3 DNA is TGTGCCAGCAGCGTGACACACCAACTTGAAGCTTTCTTT. This codes for CASSVTHQLEAFF.

In DNA, the CDR3 is TGTGCCAGCAGCTTTGGGGACACGAGGGCTTTCTTT. Its protein is CASSFGDTRAFF. The chain carries TRBV6-5 and TRBJ1-1, with D possibly TRBD1 on 6 matching bases. The germline V and J ends were trimmed by 6 bases and 11 bases, with 16 bases remaining between them. The CDR3 loop spans 12 amino acids. CDR1 MNHEY and CDR2 SVGAGI come from the germline V gene.

This chain uses TRBV5-1 with TRBJ1-1, with TRBD1 identical over 7 bases. The germline CDR1 and CDR2 sequences are SGHRS and YFSETQ. Unmatched junction bases numbered 3, after V lost 4 bases and J lost 0 bases. CDR3 size: 14 residues. CDR3 amino acids: CASSEGQMNTEAFF. Here the CDR3 DNA reads TGCGCCAGCAGCGAGGGACAGATGAACACTGAAGCTTTCTTT.

The rearrangement links TRBV4-2 to TRBJ2-3, with 12 positions matching TRBD2. Germline assignment: CDR1 LGHNA and CDR2 YNFKEQ. CDR3 length: 16 residues. The junction had 3 bases not matched to a gene; V was cut back by 5 bases and J by 0 bases. CDR3 nucleotide sequence: TGTGCCAGCAGCTGGACTAGCGGGACTAGCACAGATACGCAGTATTTT. The encoded protein is CASSWTSGTSTDTQYF.

In its sample, this clone was seen once. This sequence joins TRBV7-3 and TRBJ2-3; 10 nucleotides match TRBD2. The CDR3 extends over 19 amino acids. The ends lost 5 bases at V and 0 bases at J; junction bases unmatched: 14. Germline V gene sequence: CDR1 SGHTA, CDR2 FQGTGA. This chain's CDR3 is CASSPLPSGGAASTDTQYF. DNA for the CDR3: TGTGCCAGCAGCCCTCTTCCTAGCGGGGGAGCTGCTAGCACAGATACGCAGTATTTT.

The chain is built from TRBV7-9 and TRBJ2-1; 12 nucleotides line up with TRBD2. CDR3 length equals 15 residues. Germline values: CDR1 SEHNR, CDR2 FQNEAQ (reference sequence). V lost 1 base, J lost 9 bases, and 4 bases stayed unmatched. In DNA form, the CDR3 reads TGTGCCAGCAGCTTAGGACTAGCGGGGGCCAGTGAGCAGTTCTTC. Translated: CASSLGLAGASEQFF.

V is TRBV6-6 and J is TRBJ1-5; perhaps TRBD1 as D (5 bases). V dropped 8 bases and J dropped 4 bases, with 12 bases sitting between them. Per germline, CDR1 MNHNY and CDR2 SVGAGI (reference sequence). The CDR3 covers 13 residues. CDR3 loop: CASRGEGNQPQHF. The CDR3 bases are TGTGCCAGCCGGGGGGAGGGTAATCAGCCCCAGCATTTT.

The chain is built from TRBV4-2 and TRBJ2-7; TRBD1 agrees at 9 bases. The CDR3 totals 15 residues. In germline, CDR1 is LGHNA, CDR2 YNFKEQ. V shed 2 bases and J 4 bases; nucleotides not matched to a gene: 6. The DNA of the CDR3 is TGTGCCAGCAGCCAACTCGGACAGGGGAAGTACGAGCAGTACTTC. This gives the protein CASSQLGQGKYEQYF.

V usage is TRBV7-2 and J usage is TRBJ1-6; D call uncertain. V shed 5 bases and J shed 3 bases, with 5 bases lying between them. Germline values: CDR1 SGHTA, CDR2 FQGNSA. The CDR3 extends over 13 amino acids. CDR3 amino acids: CASSADYNSPLHF. DNA of the CDR3: TGTGCCAGCAGCGCAGACTATAATTCACCCCTCCACTTT.

J is TRBJ1-2 and V is TRBV6-1; D possibly corresponds to TRBD1 (5 bases). The CDR3 has 17 amino acids. V lost 7 bases, J lost 2 bases, and 23 bases lay in between. The germline CDR1 and CDR2 sequences are MNHNS and SASEGT. The CDR3, as DNA: TGTGCCAGCACTGACCCTCCGGGACGCGGGAGGAACTATGGCTACACCTTC. This encodes CASTDPPGRGRNYGYTF.

The chain combines TRBV29-1 with TRBJ1-3; D remains unclear. Germline V gene data show CDR1 as SQVTM and CDR2 as ANQGSEA. The V end lost 5 bases, the J end lost 4 bases, and 6 bases lay between the germline ends. This CDR3 region has 11 residues. The CDR3 DNA reads as TGCAGCGTTCTGTTGGGAAACACCATATATTTT. Protein: CSVLLGNTIYF.

The rearrangement links TRBV5-1 to TRBJ1-2, with 8 bases matching TRBD1. CDR3 length: 14 amino acids. The V gene's germline CDR1 is SGHRS and CDR2 YFSETQ. The V gene end was trimmed by 4 bases and the J gene end by 2 bases; junction bases not matched to a gene: 4. The CDR3 loop reads CASSTRQGNYGYTF. CDR3 coding DNA: TGCGCCAGCAGCACCCGACAGGGGAACTATGGCTACACCTTC.

The CDR3 nucleotides are TGCGCCAGCAGCGCGAAGATAAACTCCTACGAGCAGTACTTC. This sequence encodes CASSAKINSYEQYF. The chain couples TRBV5-1 to TRBJ2-7; D is ambiguous. CDR1 SGHRS and CDR2 YFSETQ come from the germline V gene. The V end was cut by 4 bases, the J end by 0 bases, with 11 bases between. This CDR3 comprises 14 residues.

The V gene is TRBV19, the J gene TRBJ1-2, with TRBD1 matching over 9 bases. This CDR3 comprises 15 residues. Losses at the gene ends were 4 bases for V and 4 bases for J; bases not matched to a gene: 7. CDR1 is LNHDA and CDR2 is SQIVND in the germline V gene (reference sequence). The CDR3 sequence: CASSTSWDRAYGYTF. CDR3 in DNA: TGTGCCAGTAGTACCTCTTGGGACAGGGCCTATGGCTACACCTTC.

The chain is built from TRBV10-3 and TRBJ2-5; TRBD2 agrees at 10 bases. Looked up from germline, CDR1 is ENHRY and CDR2 is SYGVKD. Trimming removed 2 bases from V and 3 bases from J; junction bases left unmatched: 3. The CDR3 covers 15 residues. The CDR3 region is CAISENSGGKETQYF. In nucleotides, the CDR3 is TGTGCCATCAGTGAGAATAGCGGGGGGAAAGAGACCCAGTACTTC.

J is TRBJ1-1 and V is TRBV24-1; a weak D match, TRBD1 (5 bases). V lost 5 bases and J 3 bases, leaving 15 bases between the germline ends. Germline V lookup: CDR1 KGHDR, CDR2 SFDVKD. This CDR3 spans 15 amino acids. CDR3 in DNA: TGTGCCACCAGTGGCTTTCGCGGGGCTGACACTGAAGCTTTCTTT. It specifies CATSGFRGADTEAFF.

The V gene is TRBV19, the J gene TRBJ2-1; TRBD2 matches at 16 bases. V lost 7 bases, J lost 2 bases, and 17 bases stayed unmatched. The CDR3 is made up of 21 amino acids. Germline CDR1 reads LNHDA; CDR2 reads SQIVND (reference sequence). For the CDR3, the DNA is TGTGCCAGTAACAGGGTTCCTGGGACTAGCGGGGGGGCCGGGACCTACAATGAGCAGTTCTTC. It translates to CASNRVPGTSGGAGTYNEQFF. Using reference TRBV19 and TRBJ2-1 for the parts outside the CDR3, the full variable domain is DGGITQSPKYLFRKEGQNVTLSCEQNLNHDAMYWYRQDPGQGLRLIYYSQIVNDFQKGDIAEGYSVSREKKESFPLTVTSAQKNPTAFYLCASNRVPGTSGGAGTYNEQFFGPGTRLTVL.

The chain employs TRBV7-8 and TRBJ1-6, with 10 bases fitting TRBD1. CDR1 SGHVS and CDR2 FQNEAQ come from the germline V gene. The CDR3 runs 17 residues. The V segment lost 2 bases and the J segment 8 bases; nucleotides outside the gene matches: 9. DNA of the CDR3: TGTGCCAGCAGCTTATCGGCGGCGGGACAGGGGTATTCACCCCTCCACTTT. This gives the protein CASSLSAAGQGYSPLHF.

The chain joins TRBV28 to TRBJ1-2, with D perhaps matching TRBD1 (6 bases). Per germline, CDR1 MDHEN and CDR2 SYDVKM. CDR3 length: 14 amino acids. Trimming shortened V by 2 bases and J by 5 bases, and 12 bases separated the two germline ends. The CDR3 region is CASSLGGRWYGYTF. The CDR3 DNA is TGTGCCAGCAGTTTAGGGGGCAGGTGGTATGGCTACACCTTC.